The 7 T cell receptor beta chains given below trace back to one sample, sequenced in a study of blood T cell repertoires in COVID-19. Generated by immunoSEQ multiplex PCR, the TCRdb table keeps only in-frame clones and is missing some. This sample yields approximately 230,000 clones, of which roughly 87% are seen a single time; 3% belongs to the top ten. The sequenced sample consisted of peripheral blood. Receptors originate from a man aged 18 to 29 with active or convalescent COVID-19.

This chain joins TRBV3-1 (or the pseudogene TRBV3-2) and TRBJ2-1; 8 bases fit TRBD1. The CDR3 is 15 residues long. After removal of 0 bases from V and 8 bases from J, the junction contained 6 bases not matched to a gene. Germline-derived CDR1 and CDR2 are LGHDT and YNNKEL (reference sequence). The CDR3 bases are TGTGCCAGCAGCCAAGATGGCAGGGGGCAGGATGAGCAGTTCTTC. Translating it yields CASSQDGRGQDEQFF.

This sequence joins TRBV5-1 and TRBJ2-7, with 8 bases that match TRBD2. The CDR3 runs to 13 residues. The germline CDR1 and CDR2 sequences are SGHRS and YFSETQ. V dropped 4 bases and J dropped 6; count of bases not matched to a gene: 6. CDR3 DNA: TGCGCCAGCAGCCAAGGAGCGGGGGCCGAGCAGTACTTC. Translating gives CASSQGAGAEQYF. The entire variable domain, with the rest obtained from reference TRBV5-1 and TRBJ2-7, is as follows: KAGVTQTPRYLIKTRGQQVTLSCSPISGHRSVSWYQQTPGQGLQFLFEYFSETQRNKGNFPGRFSGRQFSNSRSEMNVSTLELGDSALYLCASSQGAGAEQYFGPGTRLTVT.

The V and J genes are TRBV15 and TRBJ1-4, with D possibly being TRBD1 (6 bases). The V gene lost 3 bases and the J gene lost 11 bases, with 13 bases spanning the gap. Germline CDR1 is LNHNV and CDR2 is YYDKDF (reference sequence). The CDR3 extends over 13 amino acids. The CDR3 region has the DNA TGTGCCACCAGCAGTTACAGGGCCGGGAAACTGTTTTTT. Protein sequence: CATSSYRAGKLFF.

The V call is TRBV6-5, the J call TRBJ2-7; 8 nucleotides line up with TRBD1. V trimming: 5 bases; J trimming: 3 bases; junction bases outside the gene matches: 6. This CDR3 contains 14 residues. CDR1 is MNHEY, CDR2 SVGAGI, per germline. CDR3 loop: CASSTTGESYEQYF. The CDR3 DNA sequence: TGTGCCAGCAGTACGACAGGGGAAAGCTACGAGCAGTACTTC.

This chain uses TRBV29-1 with TRBJ1-1, with D perhaps matching TRBD1 (5 bases). The CDR3 covers 12 residues. The germline V and J ends were trimmed by 7 bases and 3 bases, with 12 bases remaining between them. Germline lookup yields CDR1 SQVTM and CDR2 ANQGSEA. Written as DNA, the CDR3 is TGCAGCGCCATGGCGGGGGACACTGAAGCTTTCTTT. Translation: CSAMAGDTEAFF.

The chain employs TRBV9 and TRBJ1-4; D uncertain. The V end was cut by 4 bases, the J end by 4 bases, with 14 bases between. CDR1 is SGDLS, CDR2 YYNGEE, per germline. The CDR3 runs 15 residues. The DNA for the CDR3 is TGTGCCAGCAGCCCCATGGGAGGCATTAATGAAAAACTGTTTTTT. Its translation: CASSPMGGINEKLFF.

The V gene is TRBV27, the J gene TRBJ2-1; D might be TRBD2 (6 bases). The germline V gene encodes CDR1 MNHEY and CDR2 SMNVEV (reference sequence). The CDR3 has 16 residues. V was cut by 4 bases and J by 2 bases, with 15 bases left in between. The CDR3 DNA reads TGTGCCAGCAGTTACCTTAGGATAGCGGCCTACAATGAGCAGTTCTTC. Encoded protein: CASSYLRIAAYNEQFF.